This T cell receptor beta chain was recorded in a study of blood T cell repertoires in COVID-19. For the study at large: From the United States, Italy and Spain came samples of acute and convalescent COVID-19. The analysed material was cDNA or gDNA that came from T cells, B-cell-depleted T cells, or PBMCs.

V trimming: 7 bases; J trimming: 2 bases; junction bases outside the gene matches: 2. The CDR3 totals 14 residues. Germline CDR1 and CDR2: SGHAT and FQDESV (reference sequence). Source study methods: Nucleated cell number was recorded as an estimate derived from reference gene primer amplification. Clones were sequenced by immunoSEQ multiplex PCR, and TCRdb holds only the in-frame ones, with some missing. The D gene and trimming were derived from the DNA, and the V and J assignments and clone size from that table. The sample lists about 330,000 clones, roughly 83% occurring once. Sequencing was done on a sample of peripheral blood. The clonotype was recovered from a woman aged 45-60 years with acute or convalescent COVID-19. This sequence joins TRBV11-1 and TRBJ2-1; 10 bases align to TRBD2. CDR3 protein: CASTSGRTYNEQFF. CDR3 sequence (DNA): TGTGCCAGCACTAGCGGGAGAACCTACAATGAGCAGTTCTTC.